A selection of T cell receptor beta chains follows, all from one sample in a study of CD8+CD57+ T cells in acquired aplastic anemia. A single record per CDR3 protein comes from TCRdb applying MiXCR to the reads. The table includes about 210,000 distinct CDR3 sequences, approximately 35% detected once. The material sequenced was sorted CD4+, CD8+, or CD8+CD57+ T cells (not recorded which) from PBMCs. The receptor source for this set is a human donor in good health, serving as a control. Each CDR3 is given with its conserved first and last residue. D genes are given only for firm matches. Some rows have no size entry. The others give once, few or many, or a class for an expanded clone.

J gene: TRBJ1-6
clone size: many
V gene: TRBV19
D gene: .
CDR3 DNA: TGTGCCAGTAGTTCAGGGGACCTCTATAATTCACCCCTCCACTTT
CDR3 protein: CASSSGDLYNSPLHF

J gene: TRBJ2-7
clone size: few
V gene: TRBV18
D gene: .
CDR3 DNA: TGTGCCAGCTCACCACTACAGGAGAACTACGAGCAGTACTTC
CDR3 protein: CASSPLQENYEQYF

J gene: TRBJ1-5
clone size: many
V gene: TRBV19
D gene: .
CDR3 DNA: TGTGCCAGTAGTATCAAGGGACGCAATCAGCCCCAGCATTTT
CDR3 protein: CASSIKGRNQPQHF

J gene: TRBJ1-2
clone size: once
V gene: TRBV6-1
D gene: .
CDR3 DNA: TGTGCCAGCACCCTTACCAGACGACAGAACTCTAACTATGGCTACACCTTC
CDR3 protein: CASTLTRRQNSNYGYTF

J gene: TRBJ2-1
clone size: .
V gene: TRBV11-1
D gene: .
CDR3 DNA: TGTGCCAGCAGCTCGGCGGGGAGCTCCTACAATGAGCAGTTCTTC
CDR3 protein: CASSSAGSSYNEQFF

J gene: TRBJ2-1
clone size: .
V gene: TRBV24-1
D gene: TRBD1
CDR3 DNA: TGTGCCACCAGTGCTATGACAGGGGGGAGTGAGCAGTTCTTC
CDR3 protein: CATSAMTGGSEQFF

J gene: TRBJ2-7
clone size: few
V gene: TRBV10-3
D gene: TRBD2
CDR3 DNA: TGTGCCAGCAGTTTTTACGGGACTAGCGGGACATTTTACGAGCAGTACTTC
CDR3 protein: CASSFYGTSGTFYEQYF

J gene: TRBJ2-5
clone size: many
V gene: TRBV2
D gene: .
CDR3 DNA: TGTGCCAGCATTTCCCCAGGAGGGCCCCAAGAGACCCAGTACTTC
CDR3 protein: CASISPGGPQETQYF

J gene: TRBJ1-1
clone size: few
V gene: TRBV5-6
D gene: .
CDR3 DNA: TGTGCCAGCAGCTGGAACTCGGGCCACACTGAAGCTTTCTTT
CDR3 protein: CASSWNSGHTEAFF

J gene: TRBJ2-7
clone size: many
V gene: TRBV10-3
D gene: .
CDR3 DNA: TGTGCCATCAGTGAGTCGAATGCCGAGCAGTACTTC
CDR3 protein: CAISESNAEQYF

J gene: TRBJ2-5
clone size: .
V gene: TRBV7-9
D gene: .
CDR3 DNA: TGTGCCAGCAGCTTAGGTCTCAGGGAGCCTTTC
CDR3 protein: CASSLGLREPF

J gene: TRBJ2-7
clone size: many
V gene: TRBV2
D gene: TRBD1
CDR3 DNA: TGTGCCAGCGTCCGGGACAGGGGCCCCTACGAGCAGTACTTC
CDR3 protein: CASVRDRGPYEQYF